What follows is one T cell receptor (beta chain) and its context. The target antigen is unknown. Assay used: immunoSEQ multiplex PCR; TCRdb lists only in-frame clones, some missing. The data hold fewer than 90,000 clones, with around 86% observed a single time. These data come from a study of glioma-infiltrating T cells after dendritic cell vaccination. About the research overall: Between the early 2000s and the early 2010s, patients got autologous tumor lysate-pulsed dendritic cell vaccines. Study results and caveats: Few patients contributed both blood and tumor specimens.

Germline lookup yields CDR1 MGHRA and CDR2 YSYEKL. V was pared by 4 bases and J by 7 bases, with 12 bases of the junction left unmatched. CDR3 length: 17 residues. Time point described: after dendritic cell vaccination, including at tumor progression/relapse. This sequence originates from a human donor with glioblastoma. This material consisted of blood, taken after dendritic cell vaccination. The genes are TRBV4-1 and TRBJ1-4; 10 bases are shared with TRBD1. Here the CDR3 reads CASSPDRDRGLGEKLFF. CDR3 in DNA: TGCGCCAGCAGCCCGGACCGGGACAGGGGTTTGGGTGAAAAACTGTTTTTT.